This T cell receptor (beta chain) came from a study of cytomegalovirus exposure and HLA in healthy donors. Study details: An early data release held some 85 million unique TCRs from HLA-typed donors.

V dropped 5 bases and J dropped 0; count of bases not matched to a gene: 7. Germline lookup yields CDR1 MNHEY and CDR2 SMNVEV (reference sequence). This CDR3 comprises 18 residues. The sample holds a few counts of this clone. Antigen: not known. Amplification used 60 Vbeta primers and 13 Jbeta primers. Only in-frame clones appear in the TCRdb table, and some are missing; sequencing was by immunoSEQ multiplex PCR. Of about 180,000 clones in the sample, 80% to 85% were seen once. Regarding the study as a whole: TCR beta chain V- and J-gene trimming was linked, in a later analysis, to a missense variant in DCLRE1C. Analysis was performed later, and it showed HLA-associated TCR beta chains to be more clonally expanded than equally common others.

The study sampled nominally healthy donors, though unrecorded immune exposures were likely. The chain employs TRBV27 and TRBJ1-6; 10 bases are a match to TRBD1. The sample consisted of PBMCs. This TCR derives from a woman in her twenties or thirties in good health and CMV-seronegative. Written as DNA, the CDR3 is TGTGCCAGCAGTAAACGGACAGGGGGTTTCTCCTATAATTCACCCCTCCACTTT. It codes for CASSKRTGGFSYNSPLHF.